A selection of T cell receptor beta chains follows, all from one sample in a study of control samples from healthy donors and cancer patients. The repertoire was sequenced with immunoSEQ multiplex PCR; TCRdb's copy has only in-frame clones and lacks some. This table has about 250,000 clones, roughly 87% appearing once. The source material was PBMCs. The source is a woman aged 55-69 years with lung cancer. Each CDR3 is given with its conserved first and last residue. A D gene is named only where the DNA matches it firmly. Where a row states a size, it is once, few, many or the class of an expanded clone; other rows omit it.

>TRBD2|TRBV6-2/TRBV6-3|NA|TRBJ2-3
CASSPGGSMADTQYF
TGTGCCAGCAGTCCCGGGGGGTCGATGGCAGATACGCAGTATTTT
>NA|TRBV2|NA|TRBJ2-5
CATADRPGETQYF
TGTGCCACTGCGGACAGACCGGGAGAGACCCAGTACTTC
>NA|TRBV3-1/TRBV3-2|NA|TRBJ2-2
CASSREPGLGTGELFF
TGTGCCAGCAGCCGAGAACCGGGACTGGGGACCGGGGAGCTGTTTTTT
>TRBD1|TRBV18|once|TRBJ1-2
CASSPGTGDYGYTF
TGTGCCAGCTCACCTGGGACAGGGGACTATGGCTACACCTTC
>NA|TRBV7-8|NA|TRBJ1-4
CASSLGQPGYEKLFF
TGTGCCAGCAGCTTAGGGCAGCCCGGATATGAAAAACTGTTTTTT
>NA|TRBV7-2|NA|TRBJ1-3
CASSADPGNTIYF
TGTGCCAGCAGCGCCGACCCTGGAAACACCATATATTTT
>TRBD1|TRBV12-5|once|TRBJ1-2
CAGSRDSYGYTF
TGTGCTGGGTCAAGGGACAGCTATGGCTACACCTTC
>NA|TRBV4-1|NA|TRBJ1-3
CASSSPGASSGNTIYF
TGCGCCAGCAGCTCCCCAGGAGCCAGTTCTGGAAACACCATATATTTT
>TRBD1|TRBV11-3|NA|TRBJ2-3
CASSPGTGGASAQYF
TGTGCCAGCAGCCCCGGGACAGGGGGCGCGTCGGCGCAGTATTTT
>NA|TRBV4-1|NA|TRBJ2-7
CASSQTKTYEQYF
TGCGCCAGCAGCCAGACTAAGACCTACGAGCAGTACTTC
>NA|TRBV5-4|NA|TRBJ1-1
CASSPGGWAGTEAFF
TGTGCCAGCAGCCCCGGCGGCTGGGCGGGGACTGAAGCTTTCTTT
>NA|TRBV7-6|NA|TRBJ2-1
CASSLAPAHAYNEQFF
TGTGCCAGCAGCTTAGCGCCGGCACACGCCTACAATGAGCAGTTCTTC
>TRBD1|TRBV2|NA|TRBJ1-5
CASSEFPAGGSDQPQHF
TGTGCCAGCAGTGAATTTCCTGCAGGGGGCTCAGATCAGCCCCAGCATTTT
>NA|TRBV28|NA|TRBJ2-7
CASSTAYYEQYF
TGTGCCAGCAGTACAGCTTACTACGAGCAGTACTTC
>NA|TRBV18|few|TRBJ1-4
CASSEDIAATNEKLFF
TGTGCCAGCTCAGAGGATATTGCGGCAACTAATGAAAAACTGTTTTTT
>NA|TRBV12-3/TRBV12-4|NA|TRBJ2-1
CASSRILSEQFF
TGTGCCAGCAGTAGGATCCTGTCGGAGCAGTTCTTC
>NA|TRBV19|NA|TRBJ1-2
CASRALGGYTF
TGTGCCAGTAGAGCCCTGGGTGGCTACACCTTC
>NA|TRBV5-1|NA|TRBJ1-1
CASSLVRQAAEAFF
TGCGCCAGCAGCTTGGTCCGGCAGGCCGCTGAAGCTTTCTTT